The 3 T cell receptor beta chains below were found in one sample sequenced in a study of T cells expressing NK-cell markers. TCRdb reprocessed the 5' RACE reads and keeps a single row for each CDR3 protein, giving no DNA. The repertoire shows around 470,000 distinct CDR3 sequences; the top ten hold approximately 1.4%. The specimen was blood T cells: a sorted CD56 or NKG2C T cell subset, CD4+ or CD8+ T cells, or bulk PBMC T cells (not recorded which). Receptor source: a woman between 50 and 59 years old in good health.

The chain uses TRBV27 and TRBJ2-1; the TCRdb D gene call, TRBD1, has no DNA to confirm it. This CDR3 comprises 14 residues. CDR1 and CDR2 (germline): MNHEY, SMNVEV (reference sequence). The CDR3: CASRRQGVYNEQFF.

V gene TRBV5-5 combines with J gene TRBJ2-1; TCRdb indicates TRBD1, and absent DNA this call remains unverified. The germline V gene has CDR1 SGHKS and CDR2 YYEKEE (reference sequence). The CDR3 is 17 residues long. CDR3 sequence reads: CASSSTSGTGIYNEQFF.

The CDR3 region is CASSQDRVLGNTIYF. The chain links TRBV4-1 to TRBJ1-3. The CDR3 loop spans 15 amino acids. Germline lookup yields CDR1 MGHRA and CDR2 YSYEKL.